This T cell receptor beta chain was observed in a study of PD-L1 blockade in urothelial cancer. Documented time point: pretreatment peripheral blood. TCRdb's copy holds only in-frame clones and misses some; the assay was immunoSEQ multiplex PCR. This sample has 85,000 to 100,000 clones, with around 86% found just once. The sequence came from a man in his 60s with urothelial cancer. Here the sequenced sample was PBMCs, taken around atezolizumab (anti-PD-L1) treatment.

CDR3 residues: CASSQTRDRGTHEQYF. CDR3 bases: TGTGCCAGCAGCCAGACCCGGGACAGGGGCACCCACGAGCAGTACTTC. The chain employs TRBV5-6 and TRBJ2-7, with 10 bases aligning to TRBD1. CDR1 is SGHDT, CDR2 YYEEEE, per germline. The CDR3 has 16 residues. The V and J ends lost 4 bases and 5 bases, in that order; junction bases with no gene match: 12. The entire variable domain, with the rest obtained from reference TRBV5-6 and TRBJ2-7, is as follows: DAGVTQSPTHLIKTRGQQVTLRCSPKSGHDTVSWYQQALGQGPQFIFQYYEEEERQRGNFPDRFSGHQFPNYSSELNVNALLLGDSALYLCASSQTRDRGTHEQYFGPGTRLTVT.